This TCR beta chain is from a study of cytomegalovirus exposure and HLA in healthy donors. About the study: Researchers previously reported finding some 110 million unique TCR beta sequences from roughly 200 million T cells. The study's findings and limits: Common viral pathogens seemed, in a later analysis, to connect with several of the most significant clusters. In a later analysis, most CMV-associated TCR beta chains appeared HLA-restricted.

A remark on this clone: The antigen is undetermined. The sample has other DNA sequences that encode this CDR3 too.

V dropped 3 bases and J dropped 0; count of bases not matched to a gene: 2. Per germline, CDR1 KGHSH and CDR2 LQKENI. The CDR3 sequence is 17 residues long. The PCR used 60 Vbeta and 13 Jbeta primers. Assay used: immunoSEQ multiplex PCR; TCRdb lists only in-frame clones, some missing. The sample lists about 140,000 clones; around 59% were seen once. Specimen: PBMCs. This TCR derives from a male donor in good health and CMV-seronegative. V and J are TRBV18 and TRBJ2-3; 14 bases line up with TRBD2. CDR3 DNA: TGTGCCAGCTCACCCAGGACTAGCGGGGGGAGCACAGATACGCAGTATTTT. Translating gives CASSPRTSGGSTDTQYF.